The entry that follows covers one TCR beta chain sequence. Some clones are missing from TCRdb's copy, which holds only in-frame ones; the method was immunoSEQ multiplex PCR. The repertoire has about 120,000 clones, around 88% of them found once; the top ten carry around 5.1%. The data stem from a study of cytomegalovirus exposure and HLA in healthy donors. The CDR3 has 14 amino acids. V gave up 0 bases and J gave up 10 bases, with 14 bases separating them. Germline CDR1 MNHEY, CDR2 SVGAGI. This receptor was taken from a young man in good health and CMV-seronegative. Sequences were obtained from PBMCs. This chain joins TRBV6-5 and TRBJ2-3; a possible D gene is TRBD2 (5 bases). CDR3 amino acids: CASSYSYSRDAQYF. The CDR3 DNA is TGTGCCAGCAGTTACTCGTATAGCCGGGATGCGCAGTATTTT.